Presented here are 25 T cell receptor beta chains from one specimen sequenced in a study of blood T cell repertoires in COVID-19. Profiling relied on immunoSEQ multiplex PCR, and the TCRdb table lists in-frame clones only, not all of them. Seen here are tens of thousands of clones, approximately 89% observed once, and the top ten hold around 4.6%. Sequenced sample: peripheral blood. Receptors were obtained from a man aged 60 to 75 with acute or convalescent COVID-19.

The genes are TRBV18 and TRBJ1-3; TRBD1 might be the D (5 bases). Looked up from germline, CDR1 is KGHSH and CDR2 is LQKENI. This CDR3 comprises 17 residues. Trimming pared 3 bases from V and 0 bases from J, leaving 15 bases between. As DNA, the CDR3 is TGTGCCAGCTCACCTAACGTGCGGGGGACCTCTGGAAACACCATATATTTT. It codes for CASSPNVRGTSGNTIYF.

The chain carries TRBV15 and TRBJ2-7; the D gene is possibly TRBD2 (6 bases). This CDR3 has 14 residues. Trimming shortened V by 5 bases and J by 2 bases, and 13 bases separated the two germline ends. The germline CDR1 and CDR2 sequences are LNHNV and YYDKDF (reference sequence). The CDR3: CATSYPGTPYEQYF. Here the CDR3 DNA reads TGTGCCACCAGCTACCCGGGGACTCCCTACGAGCAGTACTTC.

This clone was picked up a small number of times. The rearrangement uses TRBV3-1 (or the pseudogene TRBV3-2) and TRBJ2-7, with TRBD2 as a possible D gene (6 bases). The CDR3 has 15 residues. Between the trimmed V and J ends, which lost 3 bases and 6 bases, there was a span of 18 bases. Germline V gives CDR1 LGHDT, CDR2 YNNKEL (reference sequence). CDR3: CASSHLGDSGGEQYF. CDR3 sequence (DNA): TGTGCCAGCAGCCACCTCGGAGACTCCGGGGGCGAGCAGTACTTC.

CDR3 DNA: TGCGCCAGCAGCTTAGAAACAAGGCGGGCGGGCTACGAGCAGTACTTC. Protein: CASSLETRRAGYEQYF. The gene calls are TRBV5-1 and TRBJ2-7; possible D gene TRBD2, 5 bases. Germline loops: CDR1 SGHRS, CDR2 YFSETQ. Deletions cut 2 bases from V and 3 bases from J, with 18 bases between. CDR3 length: 16 amino acids. Based on the CDR3 plus reference TRBV5-1 and TRBJ2-7, the full variable domain is KAGVTQTPRYLIKTRGQQVTLSCSPISGHRSVSWYQQTPGQGLQFLFEYFSETQRNKGNFPGRFSGRQFSNSRSEMNVSTLELGDSALYLCASSLETRRAGYEQYFGPGTRLTVT.

The chain links TRBV27 to TRBJ2-2; 8 bases are a match to TRBD1. The germline V gene encodes CDR1 MNHEY and CDR2 SMNVEV (reference sequence). Trimming at V came to 6 bases and at J to 10 bases, leaving 7 bases not matched to a gene. The CDR3 has 13 amino acids. The DNA for the CDR3 is TGTGCCAGCAGGGACAGGGTCCACCCGGAGCTGTTTTTT. This translates into CASRDRVHPELFF.

This clone was observed a single time. The chain uses TRBV6-6 and TRBJ2-6; D not certain. CDR3 size: 15 residues. V shed 2 bases and J shed 0 bases, with 5 bases lying between them. The germline V gene has CDR1 MNHNY and CDR2 SVGAGI (reference sequence). The DNA of the CDR3 is TGTGCCAGCAGTTACGAGCTCTCTGGGGCCAACGTCCTGACTTTC. Its translation: CASSYELSGANVLTF.

V gene TRBV28 combines with J gene TRBJ2-7, with a tentative D call TRBD2 (5 bases). V lost 2 bases and J 4 bases, leaving 12 bases between the germline ends. Germline loops: CDR1 MDHEN, CDR2 SYDVKM. The CDR3 has 14 residues. The CDR3 region is CASSLPAALYEQYF. The CDR3 DNA follows: TGTGCCAGCAGTTTACCAGCGGCCCTTTACGAGCAGTACTTC.

V usage is TRBV10-3 and J usage is TRBJ2-2; D possibly corresponds to TRBD1 (7 bases). This CDR3 has 14 residues. The germline gives CDR1 ENHRY, CDR2 SYGVKD. Trimming removed 11 bases from V and 5 bases from J, with 18 bases in between. The CDR3 loop reads CACRPSGGTGELFF. DNA of the CDR3: TGTGCCTGCCGACCCTCAGGGGGGACCGGGGAGCTGTTTTTT.

The DNA for the CDR3 is TGCAGCGTTGGGGAGGCATACAATGAGCAGTTCTTC. Protein sequence: CSVGEAYNEQFF. The V call is TRBV29-1, the J call TRBJ2-1; tentatively, D is TRBD2 (6 bases). This CDR3 has 12 residues. V lost 4 bases and J lost 4, with 8 bases in between. Germline CDR1 and CDR2: SQVTM and ANQGSEA.

The V gene is TRBV5-1, the J gene TRBJ2-3, with D possibly TRBD2 on 5 matching bases. This CDR3 contains 14 residues. Trimming left V 5 bases short and J 3 bases short, with 13 bases between. Germline-derived CDR1 and CDR2 are SGHRS and YFSETQ. This CDR3 reads CASSEGGWTDTQYF. The CDR3 region has the DNA TGCGCCAGCAGTGAAGGAGGTTGGACAGATACGCAGTATTTT.

This clone came up once. V is TRBV27 and J is TRBJ2-2, with D perhaps TRBD2 (6 bases). Germline V CDR1 and CDR2: MNHEY, SMNVEV (reference sequence). The germline V and J ends were trimmed by 0 bases and 2 bases, with 13 bases remaining between them. The CDR3 has 17 amino acids. CDR3 nucleotide sequence: TGTGCCAGCAGTTTATCCGTAGGTAGCGGCAACACCGGGGAGCTGTTTTTT. It codes for CASSLSVGSGNTGELFF.

The J gene is TRBJ1-3, the V gene TRBV4-2; D is undetermined. Trimming left V 3 bases short and J 0 bases short, with 6 bases between. CDR1 and CDR2 from the germline V gene are LGHNA and YNFKEQ. The CDR3 runs to 14 residues. The CDR3 DNA follows: TGTGCCAGCAGCCAGGGCCTCTCTGGAAACACCATATATTTT. Encoded protein: CASSQGLSGNTIYF.

This chain uses TRBV6-5 with TRBJ1-6; the D is unclear. Germline CDR1 MNHEY, CDR2 SVGAGI. The ends were cut back, 5 bases at V and 6 bases at J, with 11 bases in the middle. The CDR3 totals 14 residues. The CDR3 spells CASSIFRGNSPLHF. In DNA, the CDR3 is TGTGCCAGCAGTATCTTCCGAGGTAATTCACCCCTCCACTTT.

V gene TRBV5-4 combines with J gene TRBJ2-3, with 12 bases lining up with TRBD2. The CDR3 has 15 residues. V trimming: 2 bases; J trimming: 5 bases; junction bases outside the gene matches: 3. Looked up from germline, CDR1 is SGHNT and CDR2 is YYREEE (reference sequence). In DNA, the CDR3 is TGTGCCAGCAGCTTACTAGCGGGGGGCATAGATACGCAGTATTTT. This gives the protein CASSLLAGGIDTQYF.

This chain uses TRBV28 with TRBJ2-7; tentative D call: TRBD2 (7 bases). The CDR3 has 15 amino acids. Per the germline V gene, CDR1 is MDHEN and CDR2 is SYDVKM. Trimming stripped 2 bases from V and 2 bases from J, with 13 bases between. This chain's CDR3 is CASSLVGGLPYEQYF. DNA of the CDR3: TGTGCCAGCAGTTTAGTGGGGGGGCTTCCCTACGAGCAGTACTTC.

V usage is TRBV7-9 and J usage is TRBJ1-4; TRBD1 matches at 7 bases. Germline V gene lookup returns CDR1 SEHNR and CDR2 FQNEAQ (reference sequence). This CDR3 spans 14 amino acids. V trimming: 5 bases; J trimming: 8 bases; junction bases outside the gene matches: 8. The CDR3, as DNA: TGTGCCAGCAGCGCAACAGGGGCCGGGGAAAAACTGTTTTTT. It is translated as CASSATGAGEKLFF.

The chain recombines TRBV6-5 with TRBJ1-6; TRBD1 aligns across 7 bases. Losses at the gene ends were 7 bases for V and 0 bases for J; bases not matched to a gene: 3. The CDR3 loop spans 15 amino acids. The germline V gene has CDR1 MNHEY and CDR2 SVGAGI. CDR3 protein: CASTGGSSYNSPLHF. As DNA, the CDR3 is TGTGCCAGCACAGGGGGGAGCTCCTATAATTCACCCCTCCACTTT.

The rearrangement joins TRBV7-6 to TRBJ2-1, with D possibly matching TRBD1 (5 bases). Germline values: CDR1 SGHVS, CDR2 FNYEAQ. The CDR3 is made up of 13 amino acids. Trimming left V 11 bases short and J 1 base short, with 12 bases between. The CDR3 region is CAQGSRSYNEQFF. CDR3 DNA sequence: TGTGCCCAGGGCAGCAGGTCCTACAATGAGCAGTTCTTC.

The chain carries TRBV18 and TRBJ2-7; TRBD2 aligns across 10 bases. The germline V gene has CDR1 KGHSH and CDR2 LQKENI. Trimming removed 2 bases from V and 6 bases from J; junction bases left unmatched: 7. The CDR3 is 15 amino acids. The CDR3 region has the DNA TGTGCCAGCTCACCAGGGACTAGCGCCATCGGCGAGCAGTACTTC. It specifies CASSPGTSAIGEQYF.

The V call is TRBV4-1, the J call TRBJ1-5; D gene ambiguous. The V gene lost 0 bases and the J gene lost 6 bases, with 15 bases spanning the gap. There are 16 residues in the CDR3. Germline loops: CDR1 MGHRA, CDR2 YSYEKL. The CDR3 DNA reads TGCGCCAGCAGCCAAGAAGAGGTACTTAGTTTTCAGCCCCAGCATTTT. Translated: CASSQEEVLSFQPQHF.

CDR3 sequence: CASSYGGAAGYEQYF. The CDR3, as DNA: TGCGCCAGCAGCTACGGGGGGGCCGCGGGTTACGAGCAGTACTTC. The V call is TRBV5-1, the J call TRBJ2-7, with TRBD2 identical over 8 bases. The trim removed 3 bases at V and 4 bases at J, leaving 9 bases unmatched. The CDR3 runs 15 residues. CDR1 SGHRS and CDR2 YFSETQ come from the germline V gene.

This chain joins TRBV5-4 and TRBJ2-7; D uncertain. Germline loops: CDR1 SGHNT, CDR2 YYREEE (reference sequence). V gave up 0 bases and J gave up 0 bases, with 10 bases separating them. The CDR3 is 15 residues long. The CDR3, as DNA: TGTGCCAGCAGCTTGGGGCTAGGTCCCTCCTACGAGCAGTACTTC. This translates into CASSLGLGPSYEQYF. Combining the CDR3 with reference TRBV5-4 and TRBJ2-7 gives the whole variable domain ETGVTQSPTHLIKTRGQQVTLRCSSQSGHNTVSWYQQALGQGPQFIFQYYREEENGRGNFPPRFSGLQFPNYSSELNVNALELDDSALYLCASSLGLGPSYEQYFGPGTRLTVT.

This clone is a singleton in its sample. The rearrangement joins TRBV28 to TRBJ1-1; no firm D call. The V gene's germline CDR1 is MDHEN and CDR2 SYDVKM. The CDR3 contains 13 residues. V lost 3 bases to trimming and J lost 2 bases, with 7 bases between them. CDR3 loop: CASSFPENTEAFF. Here the CDR3 DNA reads TGTGCCAGCAGTTTCCCAGAAAACACTGAAGCTTTCTTT.

The chain links TRBV6-4 to TRBJ2-3, with D maybe TRBD2 (7 bases). The germline V and J ends were trimmed by 6 bases and 6 bases, with 16 bases remaining between them. Germline values: CDR1 MRHNA, CDR2 SNTAGT. The CDR3 sequence is 14 residues long. For the CDR3, the DNA is TGTGCCAGCAGGGCCGCGGGGGCCAAGGATACGCAGTATTTT. This gives the protein CASRAAGAKDTQYF.

This clone showed up just a few times. The rearrangement uses TRBV25-1 and TRBJ1-1; D might be TRBD1 (5 bases). V lost 1 base to trimming and J lost 2 bases, with 8 bases between them. Germline loops: CDR1 MGHDK, CDR2 SYGVNS. This CDR3 is 14 amino acids long. CDR3 amino acids: CASSESRVNTEAFF. The CDR3 DNA follows: TGTGCCAGCAGTGAATCCAGGGTTAACACTGAAGCTTTCTTT.